These 11 T cell receptor beta chains came from one sample sequenced in a study of blood T cell repertoires in COVID-19. Sequencing used immunoSEQ multiplex PCR; TCRdb keeps in-frame clones, though not all of them. The repertoire holds about 210,000 clones, with about 86% as singletons. The sequenced material came from peripheral blood. The receptors come from a man between 45 and 60 years old with active or convalescent COVID-19.

This chain uses TRBV5-8 with TRBJ1-5, with TRBD1 matching 9 bases. The CDR3 loop spans 15 amino acids. The V gene's germline CDR1 is SGHTS and CDR2 YDEGEE. Germline trimming cut 4 bases from V and 7 bases from J; bases unmatched to any gene: 9. CDR3 residues: CASSLGTGSEQPQHF. CDR3 nucleotide sequence: TGTGCCAGCAGCCTGGGGACAGGGAGTGAACAGCCCCAGCATTTT.

J is TRBJ2-3 and V is TRBV5-6; no firm D call. V lost 4 bases to trimming and J lost 1 base, with 4 bases between them. CDR1 is SGHDT and CDR2 is YYEEEE in the germline V gene. The CDR3 loop spans 12 amino acids. The CDR3 region is CASSPGTDTQYF. As DNA, the CDR3 is TGTGCCAGCAGCCCGGGCACAGATACGCAGTATTTT.

V and J are TRBV2 and TRBJ2-3; possible D gene TRBD1, 5 bases. CDR1 and CDR2 (germline): SNHLY, FYNNEI. Trimming pared 8 bases from V and 4 bases from J, leaving 10 bases between. CDR3 length: 12 amino acids. CDR3 sequence: CASEDIADTQYF. CDR3 DNA: TGTGCCAGCGAGGACATTGCAGATACGCAGTATTTT. Looking up the rest from reference TRBV2 and TRBJ2-3 gives the full variable domain: EPEVTQTPSHQVTQMGQEVILRCVPISNHLYFYWYRQILGQKVEFLVSFYNNEISEKSEIFDDQFSVERPDGSNFTLKIRSTKLEDSAMYFCASEDIADTQYFGPGTRLTVL.

The V and J genes are TRBV7-6 and TRBJ2-5; perhaps TRBD1 as D (6 bases). V was pared by 0 bases and J by 5 bases, with 16 bases between. Per germline, CDR1 SGHVS and CDR2 FNYEAQ. The CDR3 contains 16 residues. CDR3 DNA sequence: TGTGCCAGCAGCTTAGCGGTCACAGGGCCGGAGGAGACCCAGTACTTC. Translating gives CASSLAVTGPEETQYF.

This chain connects TRBV19 to TRBJ2-2; 11 bases match TRBD2. V shed 11 bases, J shed 5 bases, and the junction held 13 bases outside the gene matches. Germline lookup yields CDR1 LNHDA and CDR2 SQIVND (reference sequence). CDR3 length equals 16 residues. The CDR3 region is CASFRGTSGATGELFF. For the CDR3, the DNA is TGTGCCTCCTTCCGTGGGACTAGCGGAGCAACCGGGGAGCTGTTTTTT. Supplemented by reference TRBV19 and TRBJ2-2, the full variable domain reads DGGITQSPKYLFRKEGQNVTLSCEQNLNHDAMYWYRQDPGQGLRLIYYSQIVNDFQKGDIAEGYSVSREKKESFPLTVTSAQKNPTAFYLCASFRGTSGATGELFFGEGSRLTVL.

The chain employs TRBV5-1 and TRBJ1-3, with D possibly matching TRBD1 (5 bases). The V gene lost 0 bases and the J gene lost 4 bases, with 8 bases spanning the gap. Per the germline V gene, CDR1 is SGHRS and CDR2 is YFSETQ. The CDR3 runs to 14 residues. This chain's CDR3 is CASSLGGLGNTIYF. In nucleotides, the CDR3 is TGCGCCAGCAGCTTGGGGGGACTCGGAAACACCATATATTTT.

This chain uses TRBV19 with TRBJ2-1; 11 bases map to TRBD1. The CDR3 sequence is 18 residues long. V trimming: 5 bases; J trimming: 6 bases; junction bases outside the gene matches: 15. Germline values: CDR1 LNHDA, CDR2 SQIVND (reference sequence). CDR3 in DNA: TGTGCCAGTAGTTCCGGGACAGGGGGTGTTAGCGACCCCAATGAGCAGTTCTTC. Its translation is CASSSGTGGVSDPNEQFF.

This clone was picked up one time. This sequence joins TRBV7-2 and TRBJ2-1; perhaps TRBD2 as D (6 bases). Germline V gene sequence: CDR1 SGHTA, CDR2 FQGNSA. The CDR3 is 15 amino acids. The V end lost 0 bases, the J end lost 2 bases, and 8 bases lay between the germline ends. CDR3 sequence: CASSLATRAYNEQFF. The CDR3 DNA reads as TGTGCCAGCAGCTTAGCGACTAGGGCCTACAATGAGCAGTTCTTC.

V and J are TRBV30 and TRBJ1-2; D call uncertain. V was clipped by 2 bases and J by 4 bases, with 5 bases between them. This CDR3 region has 11 residues. In germline, CDR1 is GTSNPN, CDR2 SVGIG (reference sequence). The CDR3 sequence is CAWSPSYGYTF. The CDR3, as DNA: TGTGCCTGGAGTCCCAGCTATGGCTACACCTTC.

The chain is built from TRBV5-4 and TRBJ2-7; 7 bases fit TRBD1. Germline assignment: CDR1 SGHNT and CDR2 YYREEE (reference sequence). CDR3 length: 14 amino acids. V shed 4 bases, J shed 2 bases, and the junction held 6 bases outside the gene matches. This CDR3 is CASSNRDSPYEQYF. The CDR3 DNA sequence: TGTGCCAGCAGCAACCGGGACAGCCCCTACGAGCAGTACTTC.

The CDR3 is CASSFLSTGGNTGELFF. The CDR3 DNA reads TGTGCCAGCAGCTTCCTTTCGACAGGGGGGAACACCGGGGAGCTGTTTTTT. The chain couples TRBV7-3 to TRBJ2-2; 9 nucleotides line up with TRBD1. CDR1 is SGHTA and CDR2 is FQGTGA in the germline V gene. The CDR3 length is 17 residues. Trimming cost V 3 bases and J 1 base; bases outside gene matches: 6.